This paragraph reports one T cell receptor beta chain. This CDR3 has 15 amino acids. J gave up 4 bases and V 5 bases, and 6 bases lay outside the gene matches. Germline loops: CDR1 SGHTA, CDR2 FQGNSA. The data were obtained in a study of blood T cell repertoires in COVID-19. The wider study: The samples span acute and convalescent COVID-19 from the United States, Italy and Spain. T cells, B-cell-depleted T cells, or PBMCs supplied cDNA or gDNA.

Original analysis: How many nucleated cells were present was estimated from reference gene primer amplification. The assay was immunoSEQ multiplex PCR, and TCRdb's table has in-frame clones only and misses some. From that table come the V and J calls and clone size; the DNA was used to work out D and trimming. The repertoire includes tens of thousands of clones, roughly 79% of them detected once, and about 20% sits in the top ten. V gene TRBV7-2 combines with J gene TRBJ2-2; 8 positions agree with TRBD2. The sample was peripheral blood. The clonotype was recovered from a woman aged 70-85 years with acute or convalescent COVID-19. CDR3 sequence reads: CASSRRLASTGELFF. CDR3 sequence (DNA): TGTGCCAGCAGCCGCCGACTAGCGAGCACCGGGGAGCTGTTTTTT.